Presented here are 25 T cell receptor beta chains from one specimen sequenced in a study of blood T cell repertoires in COVID-19. Repertoires were generated with immunoSEQ multiplex PCR, while TCRdb's copy carries only in-frame clones and drops some. The sample contains about 51,000 clones, just over 85% of which appear only once. The sample taken for sequencing was peripheral blood. The receptors stem from a man older than 75 with active COVID-19.

This chain joins TRBV13 and TRBJ2-7; 8 positions match TRBD2. The junction had 16 bases not matched to a gene; V was cut back by 0 bases and J by 3 bases. The CDR3 is 19 residues long. Germline assignment: CDR1 PRHDT and CDR2 FYEKMQ (reference sequence). DNA for the CDR3: TGTGCCAGCAGCTTAGGGGGAGCTAGCGGGTGGGTAGGGAACTACGAGCAGTACTTC. Protein sequence: CASSLGGASGWVGNYEQYF.

This chain links TRBV10-3 with TRBJ2-5; a weak D match, TRBD1 (5 bases). Germline V CDR1 and CDR2: ENHRY, SYGVKD. Trimming pared 0 bases from V and 5 bases from J, leaving 13 bases between. The CDR3 loop spans 15 amino acids. The CDR3 sequence is CAISESSRVSETQYF. The CDR3 nucleotides read TGTGCCATCAGTGAGTCGAGCAGGGTGAGCGAGACCCAGTACTTC.

V gene TRBV28 combines with J gene TRBJ2-5; 7 nucleotides align to TRBD2. CDR3 length: 14 residues. Germline assignment: CDR1 MDHEN and CDR2 SYDVKM. The trim removed 4 bases at V and 5 bases at J, leaving 7 bases unmatched. CDR3 region: CASSSGTTGETQYF. The DNA for the CDR3 is TGTGCCAGCAGTTCCGGGACTACGGGGGAGACCCAGTACTTC. Full variable domain (rest looked up from reference TRBV28 and TRBJ2-5): DVKVTQSSRYLVKRTGEKVFLECVQDMDHENMFWYRQDPGLGLRLIYFSYDVKMKEKGDIPEGYSVSREKKERFSLILESASTNQTSMYLCASSSGTTGETQYFGPGTRLLVL.

V usage is TRBV2 and J usage is TRBJ1-2; 9 bases map to TRBD1. V trimming: 11 bases; J trimming: 7 bases; junction bases outside the gene matches: 17. Germline assignment: CDR1 SNHLY and CDR2 FYNNEI. The CDR3 has 15 residues. CDR3 bases: TGTGCCGGAACATCCCCCGGGACAGGGCTAACTGGCTACACCTTC. Its protein product is CAGTSPGTGLTGYTF. The whole variable domain, filled in from reference TRBV2 and TRBJ1-2, reads EPEVTQTPSHQVTQMGQEVILRCVPISNHLYFYWYRQILGQKVEFLVSFYNNEISEKSEIFDDQFSVERPDGSNFTLKIRSTKLEDSAMYFCAGTSPGTGLTGYTFGSGTRLTVV.

V is TRBV13 and J is TRBJ2-4, with 8 bases aligning to TRBD1. The CDR3 extends over 15 amino acids. V lost 0 bases, J lost 10 bases, and 8 bases stayed unmatched. Germline V gene lookup returns CDR1 PRHDT and CDR2 FYEKMQ (reference sequence). The CDR3 loop is CASSLGRGQGGIQYF. CDR3 nucleotide sequence: TGTGCCAGCAGCTTAGGCCGAGGACAGGGTGGTATTCAGTACTTC.

On this clone: This clone may be a read error of a much larger clone one base away. V is TRBV4-2 and J is TRBJ2-7; D might be TRBD2 (6 bases). This CDR3 has 16 amino acids. V dropped 0 bases and J dropped 7 bases, with 19 bases sitting between them. CDR1 and CDR2 (germline): LGHNA, YNFKEQ. The CDR3 sequence: CASSQDFRTNGNEQYF. CDR3 coding DNA: TGTGCCAGCAGCCAAGATTTTAGGACTAACGGGAATGAGCAGTACTTC.

V usage is TRBV5-1 and J usage is TRBJ2-7; 7 nucleotides align to TRBD2. In germline, CDR1 is SGHRS, CDR2 YFSETQ. V trimming: 3 bases; J trimming: 6 bases; junction bases outside the gene matches: 9. The CDR3 totals 14 residues. CDR3: CASSWTRERSEQYF. The CDR3 coding sequence is TGCGCCAGCAGCTGGACGCGGGAGAGGAGCGAGCAGTACTTC.

This rearrangement joins TRBV7-2 to TRBJ1-1; D not resolved. The CDR3 contains 14 residues. From germline, CDR1 is SGHTA and CDR2 FQGNSA. Trimming took off 1 base at V and 0 bases at J, with 6 bases between the two ends. The DNA for the CDR3 is TGTGCCAGCAGCTTAGTTTCCATGAACACTGAAGCTTTCTTT. Encoded protein: CASSLVSMNTEAFF. The variable domain in full, completed from reference TRBV7-2 and TRBJ1-1, reads GAGVSQSPSNKVTEKGKDVELRCDPISGHTALYWYRQSLGQGLEFLIYFQGNSAPDKSGLPSDRFSAERTGGSVSTLTIQRTQQEDSAVYLCASSLVSMNTEAFFGQGTRLTVV.

J is TRBJ2-5 and V is TRBV10-3; 9 bases map to TRBD2. The V and J ends lost 3 bases and 3 bases, in that order; junction bases with no gene match: 11. CDR1 ENHRY and CDR2 SYGVKD come from the germline V gene. The CDR3 consists of 17 residues. The CDR3 loop is CAISDPLALAGKETQYF. The DNA of the CDR3 is TGTGCCATCAGTGACCCCCTCGCCCTAGCGGGAAAAGAGACCCAGTACTTC.

CDR3 amino acids: CASSPLAGLSYEQYF. In nucleotides, the CDR3 is TGTGCCAGTAGTCCGCTAGCGGGACTCTCCTACGAGCAGTACTTC. V usage is TRBV19 and J usage is TRBJ2-7; 9 nucleotides match TRBD2. Germline CDR1 reads LNHDA; CDR2 reads SQIVND (reference sequence). With 5 bases clipped from V and 0 bases from J, the junction kept 5 bases outside the gene matches. The CDR3 extends over 15 amino acids.

This sequence joins TRBV9 and TRBJ2-7, with no clear D. Per germline, CDR1 SGDLS and CDR2 YYNGEE. The germline V and J ends were trimmed by 0 bases and 4 bases, with 8 bases remaining between them. This CDR3 has 13 residues. The CDR3 sequence is CASSVAHGYEQYF. The CDR3, as DNA: TGTGCCAGCAGCGTAGCTCACGGGTACGAGCAGTACTTC.

The CDR3 loop is CASSRRQGQLFF. CDR3 coding DNA: TGTGCCAGCAGCCGCCGACAGGGTCAACTGTTTTTT. The J gene is TRBJ1-4, the V gene TRBV3-1 (or the pseudogene TRBV3-2); 7 nucleotides align to TRBD1. Germline-derived CDR1 and CDR2 are LGHDT and YNNKEL (reference sequence). The CDR3 is 12 amino acids. The J segment lost 12 bases and the V segment lost 4 bases, leaving 5 bases of the junction unmatched.

This sequence joins TRBV18 and TRBJ1-1; 10 nucleotides match TRBD1. The CDR3 runs 13 residues. CDR1 KGHSH and CDR2 LQKENI come from the germline V gene. With V trimmed by 5 bases and J by 4 bases, 1 base remained unmatched. For the CDR3, the DNA is TGTGCCAGCTCAGGGGACAGGGGCACTGAAGCTTTCTTT. Its translation: CASSGDRGTEAFF.

This sequence joins TRBV7-8 and TRBJ2-7; a possible D gene is TRBD1 (5 bases). Looked up from germline, CDR1 is SGHVS and CDR2 is FQNEAQ. The CDR3 totals 13 residues. V was trimmed by 5 bases and J by 1 base, leaving 9 bases between them. The CDR3 region is CASSEGASYEQYF. DNA for the CDR3: TGTGCCAGCAGCGAAGGGGCTTCCTACGAGCAGTACTTC.

The chain uses TRBV20-1 and TRBJ1-2; the D is unclear. CDR3 length: 12 residues. V lost 3 bases to trimming and J lost 3 bases, with 8 bases between them. Germline assignment: CDR1 DFQATT and CDR2 SNEGSKA (reference sequence). DNA of the CDR3: TGCAGTGCTAGTACGCCGGACTATGGCTACACCTTC. This sequence encodes CSASTPDYGYTF.

This chain connects TRBV15 to TRBJ1-4; unclear D gene. Germline CDR1 LNHNV, CDR2 YYDKDF (reference sequence). CDR3 size: 18 residues. V shed 3 bases and J shed 7 bases, with 24 bases lying between them. CDR3 region: CATSRDSAGRALREKLFF. In DNA form, the CDR3 reads TGTGCCACCAGCAGGGATTCCGCCGGGCGGGCTTTACGTGAAAAACTGTTTTTT.

This rearrangement joins TRBV3-1 (or the pseudogene TRBV3-2) to TRBJ1-1, with D perhaps TRBD1 (5 bases). This CDR3 has 14 residues. Per the germline V gene, CDR1 is LGHDT and CDR2 is YNNKEL (reference sequence). V was cut by 1 base and J by 4 bases, with 10 bases left in between. The CDR3 DNA reads as TGTGCCAGCAGCCAAGTGGGGGGGAGCACTGAAGCTTTCTTT. Translation gives CASSQVGGSTEAFF.

The J gene is TRBJ1-1, the V gene TRBV18; possibly TRBD1 for D (5 bases). Germline loops: CDR1 KGHSH, CDR2 LQKENI. V was shortened by 1 base and J by 3 bases, with 9 bases between the two germline ends. The CDR3 length is 14 residues. In DNA, the CDR3 is TGTGCCAGCTCACCACGGGAGGGGCACACTGAAGCTTTCTTT. Translation gives CASSPREGHTEAFF.

The genes are TRBV11-3 and TRBJ2-7, with 12 positions matching TRBD2. CDR3 length equals 15 residues. The junction had 2 bases not matched to a gene; V was cut back by 1 base and J by 4 bases. CDR1 is SGHNT and CDR2 is YENEEA in the germline V gene. The CDR3 protein is CASSLGGTSGYEQYF. Written as DNA, the CDR3 is TGTGCCAGCAGCTTAGGGGGGACTAGCGGGTACGAGCAGTACTTC.

The V and J genes are TRBV3-1 (or the pseudogene TRBV3-2) and TRBJ1-4; tentatively, D is TRBD1 (6 bases). The germline CDR1 and CDR2 sequences are LGHDT and YNNKEL (reference sequence). The CDR3 length is 16 residues. The ends were cut back, 1 base at V and 0 bases at J, with 9 bases in the middle. This CDR3 is CASSQGTAATNEKLFF. In nucleotides, the CDR3 is TGTGCCAGCAGCCAAGGGACAGCTGCAACTAATGAAAAACTGTTTTTT.

V is TRBV11-2 and J is TRBJ2-4; 8 positions match TRBD1. The CDR3 extends over 16 amino acids. V shed 6 bases, J shed 8 bases, and the junction held 15 bases outside the gene matches. In germline, CDR1 is SGHAT, CDR2 FQNNGV. CDR3 region: CASSKTTGEVGDIQYF. The CDR3 DNA reads as TGTGCCAGCAGTAAAACGACAGGGGAGGTTGGGGACATTCAGTACTTC.

The chain couples TRBV2 to TRBJ2-4; 10 bases are a match to TRBD2. The CDR3 extends over 14 amino acids. Germline lookup yields CDR1 SNHLY and CDR2 FYNNEI. Unmatched junction bases numbered 11, after V lost 11 bases and J lost 7 bases. For the CDR3, the DNA is TGTGCCCACAGCGGGAGGGCTGGGGGTAACATTCAGTACTTC. Encoded protein: CAHSGRAGGNIQYF.

V gene TRBV19 combines with J gene TRBJ2-2; 10 bases line up with TRBD2. CDR1 LNHDA and CDR2 SQIVND come from the germline V gene (reference sequence). V dropped 5 bases and J dropped 8; count of bases not matched to a gene: 8. The CDR3 is made up of 15 amino acids. For the CDR3, the DNA is TGTGCCAGTAGTTCAAGCGGGAGGGCGGCTGGGGAGCTGTTTTTT. Amino acids: CASSSSGRAAGELFF.

This clone was counted once. The chain couples TRBV27 to TRBJ1-6; D is perhaps TRBD1 (5 bases). The germline CDR1 and CDR2 sequences are MNHEY and SMNVEV (reference sequence). The CDR3 runs 16 residues. The V end lost 8 bases, the J end lost 0 bases, and 14 bases lay between the germline ends. CDR3 protein: CASRVDTSSYNSPLHF. The CDR3 coding sequence is TGTGCCAGCCGGGTGGACACGAGCTCCTATAATTCACCCCTCCACTTT.

The rearrangement joins TRBV19 to TRBJ1-2; TRBD1 might be the D (6 bases). The V end was cut by 7 bases, the J end by 4 bases, with 19 bases between. CDR1 is LNHDA and CDR2 is SQIVND in the germline V gene (reference sequence). The CDR3 spans 15 residues. CDR3 sequence reads: CASIPGGGAGYGYTF. The CDR3 DNA is TGTGCCAGTATTCCTGGGGGGGGCGCCGGCTATGGCTACACCTTC.